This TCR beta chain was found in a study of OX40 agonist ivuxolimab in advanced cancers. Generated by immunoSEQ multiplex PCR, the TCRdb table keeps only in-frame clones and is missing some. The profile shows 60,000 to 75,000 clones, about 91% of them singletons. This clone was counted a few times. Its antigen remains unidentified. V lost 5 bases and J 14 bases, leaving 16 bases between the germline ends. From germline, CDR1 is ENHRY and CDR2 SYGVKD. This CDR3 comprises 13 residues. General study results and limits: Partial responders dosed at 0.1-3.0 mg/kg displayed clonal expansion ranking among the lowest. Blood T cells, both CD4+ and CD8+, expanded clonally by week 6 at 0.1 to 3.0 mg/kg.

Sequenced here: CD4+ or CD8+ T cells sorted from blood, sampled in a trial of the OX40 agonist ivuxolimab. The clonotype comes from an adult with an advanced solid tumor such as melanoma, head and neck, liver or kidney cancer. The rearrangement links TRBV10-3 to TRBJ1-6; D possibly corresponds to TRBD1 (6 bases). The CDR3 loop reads CAISKRGGESLHF. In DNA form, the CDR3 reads TGTGCCATCAGTAAACGAGGGGGGGAGTCCCTCCACTTT.